Described below is a single T cell receptor (beta chain) sequence and its context. The data originate from a study of blood T cell repertoires in COVID-19. Study summary: Collection of acute and convalescent COVID-19 samples took place in the United States, Italy and Spain. T cells, B-cell-depleted T cells, or PBMCs supplied cDNA or gDNA.

In the source study's methods: Estimates of nucleated cell counts were drawn from the amplification of reference gene primers. Assay: immunoSEQ multiplex PCR; the TCRdb copy retains only in-frame clones and omits some. The DNA was the basis for D and trimming; V, J and clone size are from that table. The sample includes about 180,000 clones, about 81% of them seen just once. Germline V gives CDR1 SGHRS, CDR2 YFSETQ. Deletions cut 6 bases from V and 3 bases from J, with 14 bases between. The CDR3 spans 14 residues. This TCR derives from a woman in her seventies with acute or convalescent COVID-19. The chain uses TRBV5-1 and TRBJ2-3; D may be TRBD1 (5 bases). The sample was peripheral blood. The CDR3 loop is CASMIVPGTDTQYF. CDR3 in DNA: TGCGCCAGCATGATAGTGCCAGGGACAGATACGCAGTATTTT.